Shown below are 18 T cell receptor beta chains from a single sample sequenced in a study of shared clonotypes between healthy human individuals. Here immunoSEQ multiplex PCR was the method, and the copy in TCRdb shows in-frame clones only, minus some. The table includes over a million clones, about 80% detected once. Sequences were obtained from memory CD4+ T cells from PBMCs. Subset denoted: CD45RA-negative fraction. These receptors all stem from a man younger than 35 in good health. Some clones in this sample may be carry-over from other donors' samples.

On this clone itself: This same CDR3 is encoded by further DNA sequences in the sample. The chain has TRBV5-1 and TRBJ1-1; 8 nucleotides line up with TRBD1. Germline CDR1 and CDR2: SGHRS and YFSETQ. V was clipped by 3 bases and J by 5 bases; unmatched bases: 6. The CDR3 totals 14 residues. In DNA, the CDR3 is TGCGCCAGCAGCTCCGGACAGGGAGGTACTGAAGCTTTCTTT. Its protein is CASSSGQGGTEAFF.

This clone has a handful of counts. The rearrangement uses TRBV19 and TRBJ1-2, with D hard to call. V was trimmed by 6 bases and J by 0 bases, leaving 8 bases between them. Germline V gene lookup returns CDR1 LNHDA and CDR2 SQIVND (reference sequence). This CDR3 has 13 residues. The CDR3 region is CASRQDSNYGYTF. The CDR3 nucleotides read TGTGCCAGTAGGCAGGATTCTAACTATGGCTACACCTTC.

This clone was found a few times. The V call is TRBV7-6, the J call TRBJ2-1; TRBD2 agrees at 16 bases. Trimming cost V 5 bases and J 10 bases; bases outside gene matches: 5. Germline assignment: CDR1 SGHVS and CDR2 FNYEAQ. The CDR3 spans 15 residues. For the CDR3, the DNA is TGTGCCAGCAGCCCGGGACTAGCGGGAGGGGGGGAGCAGTTCTTC. Its protein product is CASSPGLAGGGEQFF.

The genes are TRBV6-6 and TRBJ2-2; D might be TRBD1 or TRBD2, each matching 5 bases. The CDR3 has 15 residues. Deletions cut 3 bases from V and 1 base from J, with 9 bases between. The germline gives CDR1 MNHNY, CDR2 SVGAGI (reference sequence). Here the CDR3 reads CASSYRGENTGELFF. CDR3 nucleotides: TGTGCCAGCAGTTATAGGGGAGAGAACACCGGGGAGCTGTTTTTT.

This clone has only a few counts. The V call is TRBV30, the J call TRBJ2-7; D remains unclear. The CDR3 contains 14 residues. Germline V gene sequence: CDR1 GTSNPN, CDR2 SVGIG (reference sequence). Trimming stripped 0 bases from V and 4 bases from J, with 13 bases between. The CDR3 loop reads CAWSVLGPTYEQYF. The CDR3 region has the DNA TGTGCCTGGAGTGTACTCGGCCCTACATACGAGCAGTACTTC.

Regarding this clone: The same CDR3 arises from other DNA sequences in this sample as well. Written as DNA, the CDR3 is TGTGCCAGCAGCCGTTTGGGGGAGCAGTACTTC. As protein: CASSRLGEQYF. The J gene is TRBJ2-7, the V gene TRBV28; D gene unclear. V lost 6 bases and J lost 7, with 10 bases in between. CDR3 length: 11 residues. In germline, CDR1 is MDHEN, CDR2 SYDVKM.

The chain couples TRBV2 to TRBJ2-7; TRBD2 matches at 7 bases. V gave up 6 bases and J gave up 4 bases; unmatched junction bases: 9. The CDR3 runs 14 residues. Germline V gene lookup returns CDR1 SNHLY and CDR2 FYNNEI. The CDR3 protein is CASRRASGTYEQYF. The DNA for the CDR3 is TGTGCCAGCAGAAGGGCTAGCGGAACATACGAGCAGTACTTC.

The sample holds a few counts of this clone. The chain recombines TRBV10-3 with TRBJ2-2; D call uncertain. In germline, CDR1 is ENHRY, CDR2 SYGVKD. The CDR3 sequence is 15 residues long. Trimming took 10 bases from V and 3 from J, leaving 18 bases between them. CDR3 sequence (DNA): TGTGCCACCCTTAAAAGACGGGTGGACACCGGGGAGCTGTTTTTT. It yields the protein CATLKRRVDTGELFF.

V is TRBV4-2 and J is TRBJ2-6; 9 positions match TRBD1. The germline CDR1 and CDR2 sequences are LGHNA and YNFKEQ. The CDR3 extends over 15 amino acids. V was clipped by 4 bases and J by 3 bases; unmatched bases: 1. The CDR3 DNA follows: TGTGCCAGCAGCCGGGACAGGGATGGGGCCAACGTCCTGACTTTC. Translated: CASSRDRDGANVLTF.

The CDR3 sequence: CASSPYRVGKQTQYF. The DNA of the CDR3 is TGTGCCAGCTCTCCCTACAGGGTAGGGAAGCAGACCCAGTACTTC. V and J are TRBV18 and TRBJ2-5; perhaps TRBD1 as D (6 bases). Trimming shortened V by 6 bases and J by 6 bases, and 20 bases separated the two germline ends. CDR1 and CDR2 from the germline V gene are KGHSH and LQKENI. The CDR3 contains 15 residues.

In this sample, this clone turned up once. The genes are TRBV28 and TRBJ1-5; maybe TRBD1 (5 bases). The CDR3 has 17 amino acids. From germline, CDR1 is MDHEN and CDR2 SYDVKM. Trimming cost V 6 bases and J 2 bases, with 20 bases left between them. CDR3 in amino acids: CASRPGGSIIGNQPQHF. In nucleotides, the CDR3 is TGTGCCAGCAGGCCCGGGGGGTCAATAATAGGCAATCAGCCCCAGCATTTT.

This clone was counted only a few times. The chain has TRBV28 and TRBJ1-4; D gene uncertain. V lost 8 bases, J lost 8 bases, and 6 bases lay in between. CDR3 size: 10 residues. Germline loops: CDR1 MDHEN, CDR2 SYDVKM. This CDR3 reads CASLREKLFF. The CDR3 DNA sequence: TGTGCCAGCCTCCGGGAAAAACTGTTTTTT.

The chain links TRBV4-2 to TRBJ2-1, with TRBD2 matching over 8 bases. Germline assignment: CDR1 LGHNA and CDR2 YNFKEQ. The V and J ends lost 1 base and 9 bases, in that order; junction bases with no gene match: 11. The CDR3 runs to 16 residues. Here the CDR3 reads CASSQVGAGEKGEQFF. CDR3 DNA sequence: TGTGCCAGCAGCCAAGTGGGAGCGGGAGAGAAGGGTGAGCAGTTCTTC.

This clone is a singleton in its sample. This chain links TRBV7-8 with TRBJ2-3; 13 positions match TRBD2. Trimming took 5 bases from V and 4 from J; bases not matched to a gene: 6. From germline, CDR1 is SGHVS and CDR2 FQNEAQ. The CDR3 is 16 amino acids. The CDR3 sequence is CASSAAGLAGADTQYF. The CDR3 DNA reads as TGTGCCAGCAGCGCCGCAGGACTAGCGGGAGCAGATACGCAGTATTTT.

The chain joins TRBV10-3 to TRBJ2-7, with D perhaps TRBD2 (7 bases). The germline V gene encodes CDR1 ENHRY and CDR2 SYGVKD. The CDR3 sequence is 15 residues long. V dropped 0 bases and J dropped 4 bases, with 13 bases sitting between them. CDR3 sequence (DNA): TGTGCCATCAGTGAGTCAGGGGGAGGGGGGTACGAGCAGTACTTC. This gives the protein CAISESGGGGYEQYF.

This rearrangement joins TRBV11-2 to TRBJ2-3; D not certain. The CDR3 totals 13 residues. CDR1 SGHAT and CDR2 FQNNGV come from the germline V gene. Deletions cut 3 bases from V and 0 bases from J, with 4 bases between. The CDR3 DNA follows: TGTGCCAGCAGCTTCTTAAGCACAGATACGCAGTATTTT. Its protein product is CASSFLSTDTQYF.

The chain joins TRBV25-1 to TRBJ2-3; 9 bases line up with TRBD2. The CDR3 consists of 15 residues. Germline V gene data show CDR1 as MGHDK and CDR2 as SYGVNS. With V trimmed by 7 bases and J by 6 bases, 11 bases remained unmatched. The CDR3: CASTQGGGRADTQYF. DNA of the CDR3: TGTGCCAGCACCCAAGGAGGCGGGAGGGCCGATACGCAGTATTTT.

The chain links TRBV5-1 to TRBJ1-1; D is undetermined. CDR3 length equals 13 residues. Germline V gene sequence: CDR1 SGHRS, CDR2 YFSETQ. V shed 5 bases and J shed 0 bases, with 8 bases lying between them. The DNA of the CDR3 is TGCGCCAGCAGACCGGCCCTGAACACTGAAGCTTTCTTT. This sequence encodes CASRPALNTEAFF.